A single sample gave rise to the 5 T cell receptor beta chains below, sequenced in a study of T cell clones after liver transplantation. Some clones are missing from TCRdb's copy, which holds only in-frame ones; the method was immunoSEQ multiplex PCR. In the table there are 65,000 to 90,000 clones, 90% of which are singletons. Sequenced here: CD4+ T cells from blood, sampled before liver transplant. The receptors derive from a human donor who received a liver transplant.

V and J are TRBV2 and TRBJ1-4; 7 nucleotides align to TRBD1. The CDR3 has 14 amino acids. J was trimmed by 2 bases and V by 4 bases; bases with no gene match: 1. Per germline, CDR1 SNHLY and CDR2 FYNNEI. CDR3 bases: TGTGCCAGCAGTGGACAGGGTACTAATGAAAAACTGTTTTTT. Translation gives CASSGQGTNEKLFF.

The J gene is TRBJ1-1, the V gene TRBV6-1; 8 bases agree with TRBD1. Germline V gene lookup returns CDR1 MNHNS and CDR2 SASEGT. This CDR3 contains 14 residues. Trimming took 7 bases from V and 4 from J; bases not matched to a gene: 8. For the CDR3, the DNA is TGTGCCAGCATGGGGGACAGGTCGAGCACTGAAGCTTTCTTT. The encoded protein is CASMGDRSSTEAFF.

V usage is TRBV5-1 and J usage is TRBJ1-4; D ambiguous. The CDR3 covers 15 residues. Germline CDR1 SGHRS, CDR2 YFSETQ. V lost 4 bases to trimming and J lost 7 bases, with 17 bases between them. CDR3 residues: CASSAWPDVGEKLFF. The DNA of the CDR3 is TGCGCCAGCAGCGCCTGGCCGGACGTGGGTGAAAAACTGTTTTTT. The full variable domain, its missing parts supplied by reference TRBV5-1 and TRBJ1-4, is KAGVTQTPRYLIKTRGQQVTLSCSPISGHRSVSWYQQTPGQGLQFLFEYFSETQRNKGNFPGRFSGRQFSNSRSEMNVSTLELGDSALYLCASSAWPDVGEKLFFGSGTQLSVL.

The J gene is TRBJ2-2, the V gene TRBV25-1, with D perhaps TRBD2 (5 bases). The CDR3 consists of 13 residues. Germline lookup yields CDR1 MGHDK and CDR2 SYGVNS. The V end was cut by 7 bases, the J end by 6 bases, with 12 bases between. The CDR3 reads CASTETGAGELFF. In DNA, the CDR3 is TGTGCCAGCACCGAAACCGGGGCCGGGGAGCTGTTTTTT.

CDR3 region: CASSSQLAGNYEQYF. The CDR3 bases are TGTGCCAGCAGCTCCCAACTAGCGGGTAACTACGAGCAGTACTTC. J is TRBJ2-7 and V is TRBV6-6; TRBD2 matches at 9 bases. Unmatched junction bases numbered 9, after V lost 6 bases and J lost 3 bases. Germline CDR1 is MNHNY and CDR2 is SVGAGI (reference sequence). The CDR3 has 15 residues.